This TCR beta chain was identified during a study of STAT5B mutations in CD4+ large granular lymphocyte leukemia. As regards this clone: Its specificity is not known.

CDR3 length: 15 amino acids. CDR1 is GTSNPN, CDR2 SVGIG, per germline (reference sequence). Trimming cost V 3 bases and J 3 bases, with 17 bases left between them. Study results and caveats: Compared with healthy controls (2/35), patient top clones favored TRBV06 (8/27). Main leukemic clonotypes were patient-specific, but about 25% appeared at low frequency elsewhere. CD4-sorted patient repertoires seemed more clonal than healthy CD4+ repertoires.

Buffy coats from healthy blood donors served as controls. Libraries were prepared by immunoSEQ multiplex PCR; TCRdb keeps only in-frame clonotypes and omits some of them. The sample holds about 45,000 clones, approximately 83% seen once. Sequencing was performed on CD4+ T cells from blood buffy coats. The receptor was derived from a human donor in good health. The chain couples TRBV30 to TRBJ1-1; maybe TRBD1 (5 bases). The CDR3 loop is CAWRVQDNGDTEAFF. CDR3 in DNA: TGTGCCTGGAGGGTACAGGATAATGGGGACACTGAAGCTTTCTTT.